This is a list of T cell receptor beta chains from one sample in a study of shared clonotypes between healthy human individuals. Produced via immunoSEQ multiplex PCR; TCRdb's table is partial and in-frame only. The table includes approximately 110,000 clones, approximately 70% detected once. The sequenced sample consisted of memory CD8+ T cells sorted from blood. These receptors all stem from a woman younger than 45 in good health. The CDR3 runs from the conserved cysteine through the conserved F or W. Expanded clones are given a class, and other clones once, few, many or no size at all.

j_call clone_size v_call cdr3_aa
TRBJ2-5 - TRBV27 CASSSGTSVEQETQYF
TRBJ2-1 - TRBV9 CASSVGGSMDEQFF
TRBJ1-2 - TRBV28 CASSLGQNYGYTF
TRBJ2-1 - TRBV5-1 CASSTGQANNEQFF
TRBJ2-7 - TRBV6-1 CASSELVNSYEQYF
TRBJ2-7 - TRBV15 CATSLALTYEQYF
TRBJ1-5 few TRBV25-1 CASSESGQGAVQPQHF
TRBJ1-1 - TRBV10-3 CAISESTTGPNTEAFF
TRBJ2-1 many TRBV25-1 CASSSGTGGFWYNEQFF
TRBJ2-5 - TRBV6-5 CASSYYPRMGETQYF
TRBJ2-5 - TRBV25-1 CASSGQSKETQYF
TRBJ2-1 - TRBV7-9 CASSPSEPGDNEQFF
TRBJ2-1 - TRBV4-2 CASSQSPGTSYNEQFF
TRBJ2-4 - TRBV7-8 CASSPGLAGPLGKNIQYF
TRBJ1-5 - TRBV2 CASSETEFYSNQPQHF
TRBJ2-7 few TRBV6-1 CASSARGASYEQYF
TRBJ1-4 - TRBV2 CASSERRGTTNEKLFF
TRBJ2-2 once TRBV4-1 CASSIEQGGVWELFF
TRBJ1-4 - TRBV29-1 CSVVLRGATNEKLFF
TRBJ1-1 few TRBV18 CASSQQGANTEAFF
TRBJ2-1 - TRBV19 CASSRLYHSYNEQFF
TRBJ1-5 - TRBV19 CASSSPPGNQPQHF
TRBJ2-2 - TRBV10-3 CAISESRVGGELFF
TRBJ2-6 - TRBV27 CASSSSGAGANVLTF
TRBJ2-3 few TRBV7-2 CASNRLAGGRTSTDTQYF
TRBJ2-5 - TRBV7-8 CASSLFRVQETQYF
TRBJ2-1 - TRBV5-1 CASRPVVGQVLYNEQFF
TRBJ2-7 few TRBV5-1 CASSLEVDSYEQYF
TRBJ2-6 - TRBV15 CATSRDSGSGANVLTF
TRBJ2-7 - TRBV7-6 CASSQGSDFFYEQYF
TRBJ1-4 medium-sized TRBV7-9 CASSLLGEKLFF
TRBJ2-3 - TRBV9 CASQAVEDTQYF
TRBJ2-1 - TRBV5-4 CASSLVTSGNEQFF
TRBJ2-3 - TRBV2 CATLDNTGTDTQYF
TRBJ2-1 few TRBV11-2 CASSLQAPNEQFF
TRBJ2-3 - TRBV21-1 CAGRQGPPQYF
TRBJ2-3 - TRBV5-6 CASSLQGTGGPDTQYF
TRBJ2-7 many TRBV6-1 CASSEWGEGSREQYF
TRBJ1-5 - TRBV6-4 CASSLGPEQPQHF
TRBJ2-4 few TRBV19 CAIAGESNIQYF
TRBJ2-1 many TRBV28 CASTTRREDSYNEQFF
TRBJ2-6 - TRBV30 CACKGASGANVLTF
TRBJ1-5 few TRBV25-1 CASSERTDDSNQPQHF
TRBJ2-6 - TRBV19 CASRYRESVSGANVLTF
TRBJ1-5 - TRBV30 CAWSPEGNQPQHF
TRBJ2-7 - TRBV30 CAWSDLAYEQYF
TRBJ2-1 - TRBV19 CASSPWTAYNEQFF
TRBJ2-1 - TRBV5-4 CASSLAEVAGASEQFF
TRBJ2-3 - TRBV4-1 CASSRMPGATDTQYF
TRBJ2-1 - TRBV29-1 CSVEGAERDSYNEQFF
TRBJ2-7 many TRBV28 CASSFWTSGSTEQYF
TRBJ2-6 once TRBV15 CATSSSSSGANVLTF
TRBJ2-7 - TRBV4-1 CASSHYAQGVAGEEQYF
- - TRBV15 CATSREASGSDEQYF
TRBJ2-2 - TRBV5-1 CASSLTLAGGTGELFF